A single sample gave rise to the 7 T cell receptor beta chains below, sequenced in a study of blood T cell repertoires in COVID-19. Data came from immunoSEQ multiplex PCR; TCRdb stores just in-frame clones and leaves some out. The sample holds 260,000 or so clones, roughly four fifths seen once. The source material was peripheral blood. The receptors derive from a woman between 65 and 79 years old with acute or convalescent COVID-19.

CDR3 region: CASSSPDRDNYGYTF. Here the CDR3 DNA reads TGTGCCAGCAGCTCCCCGGACAGGGATAACTATGGCTACACCTTC. V usage is TRBV7-8 and J usage is TRBJ1-2; TRBD1 matches 8 bases. Germline loops: CDR1 SGHVS, CDR2 FQNEAQ. Trimming cost V 4 bases and J 1 base; bases outside gene matches: 5. The CDR3 sequence is 15 residues long.

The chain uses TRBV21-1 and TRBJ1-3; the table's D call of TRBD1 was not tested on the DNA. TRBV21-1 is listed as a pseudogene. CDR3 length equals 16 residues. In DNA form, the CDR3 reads TGTGCCAGCAGAAAAAGCAGGCGTCCCTCTGGAAACACCATATATTTT. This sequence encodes CASRKSRRPSGNTIYF.

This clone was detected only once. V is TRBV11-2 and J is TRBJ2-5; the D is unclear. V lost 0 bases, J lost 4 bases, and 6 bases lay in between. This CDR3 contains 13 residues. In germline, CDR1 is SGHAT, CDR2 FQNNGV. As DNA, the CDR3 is TGTGCCAGCAGCTTAGATCGAGGAGAGACCCAGTACTTC. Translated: CASSLDRGETQYF.

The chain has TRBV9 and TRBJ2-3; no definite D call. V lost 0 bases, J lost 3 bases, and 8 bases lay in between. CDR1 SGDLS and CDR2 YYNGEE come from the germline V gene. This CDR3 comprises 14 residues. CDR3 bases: TGTGCCAGCAGCGTAGGGAGAAGGACAGATACGCAGTATTTT. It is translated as CASSVGRRTDTQYF.

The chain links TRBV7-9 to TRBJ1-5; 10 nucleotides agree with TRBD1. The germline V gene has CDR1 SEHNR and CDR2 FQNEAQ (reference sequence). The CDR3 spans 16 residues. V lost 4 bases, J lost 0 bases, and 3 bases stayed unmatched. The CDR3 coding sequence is TGTGCCAGCAGCTGGGGACAGGGGAGTAGCAATCAGCCCCAGCATTTT. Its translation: CASSWGQGSSNQPQHF.

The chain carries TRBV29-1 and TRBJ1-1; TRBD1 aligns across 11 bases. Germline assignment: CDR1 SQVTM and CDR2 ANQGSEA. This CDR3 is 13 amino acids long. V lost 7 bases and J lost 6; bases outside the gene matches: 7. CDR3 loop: CSAGTGGVSEAFF. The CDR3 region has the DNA TGCAGCGCGGGGACAGGGGGAGTTTCTGAAGCTTTCTTT.

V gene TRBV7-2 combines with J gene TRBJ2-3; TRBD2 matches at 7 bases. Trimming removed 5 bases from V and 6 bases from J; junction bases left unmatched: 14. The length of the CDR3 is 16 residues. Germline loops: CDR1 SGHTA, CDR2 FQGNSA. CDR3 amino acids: CASSVRTSVGGDTQYF. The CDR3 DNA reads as TGTGCCAGCAGCGTTCGAACTAGCGTGGGAGGGGATACGCAGTATTTT.